The clone carrying this T cell receptor beta chain was detected a few times. No antigen is known for it. Investigators profiled TCR beta VDJ and CDR3 from genomic DNA template. TCRdb reanalysed the reads using MiXCR and keeps one entry per CDR3 protein. The sample lists about 120,000 distinct CDR3 sequences, approximately 50% occurring once. This CDR3 region has 13 residues. Germline assignment: CDR1 KGHDR and CDR2 SFDVKD. Trimming cost V 4 bases and J 7 bases, with 12 bases left between them. The data were obtained in a study of CD8+CD57+ T cells in acquired aplastic anemia. Study as a whole: Sorted CD4+ plus CD8+ cells gave DNA averaging around 3 ug. Study outcomes and limitations: Both patients and controls carried the same twenty-nine CD8+ CDR3 sequences.

Patients selected for sequencing had displayed CD8+CD57+ cell expansion by flow cytometry. Each patient carried a diagnosis of severe acquired aplastic anemia. Sequenced input: sorted CD4+, CD8+, or CD8+CD57+ T cells (not recorded which) from PBMCs. The clonotype originates from a human donor with aplastic anemia. This chain uses TRBV24-1 with TRBJ1-2, with D maybe TRBD1 (5 bases). The CDR3, as DNA: TGTGCCACCAGTGAACCGGGGCTAGGTGGCTACACCTTC. Translating it yields CATSEPGLGGYTF.